Detailed here is one TCR beta chain. PCR primers comprised 60 Vbeta and 13 Jbeta primers. Sequencing was performed with immunoSEQ multiplex PCR; in TCRdb, only in-frame clones are kept and a portion is missing. The sample has fewer than 250,000 clones; roughly four fifths are singletons. The data belong to a study of cytomegalovirus exposure and HLA in healthy donors. Germline V lookup: CDR1 KGHSH, CDR2 LQKENI. The V and J ends lost 3 bases and 7 bases respectively, with 13 bases between them. The CDR3 contains 13 residues. What was sequenced was PBMCs. This receptor was taken from a woman between 25 and 40 years old in good health and CMV-seropositive. This rearrangement joins TRBV18 to TRBJ2-7; D might be TRBD2 (6 bases). CDR3 residues: CASSPAGRGEQYF. The CDR3 nucleotides are TGTGCCAGCTCACCGGCGGGACGGGGGGAGCAGTACTTC.